These T cell receptor beta chains were read from a single sample in a study of glioma-infiltrating T cells after dendritic cell vaccination. Produced via immunoSEQ multiplex PCR; TCRdb's table is partial and in-frame only. Seen here are roughly 60,000 clones, around 85% observed once, and the top ten hold just under 9%. Material: blood, obtained after dendritic cell vaccination. Receptor source: a human donor with glioblastoma. CDR3s include the opening cysteine and the closing phenylalanine or tryptophan. The D gene is left open where the match is weak. Expanded clones get a size class; other rows say once, few or many, or leave the size out.

J: TRBJ2-5; size: NA; length: 15; D: NA; V: TRBV5-1; CDR3: CASSWVPGVVETQYF; DNA: TGCGCCAGCAGCTGGGTCCCGGGGGTGGTCGAGACCCAGTACTTC
J: TRBJ2-2; size: NA; length: 13; D: TRBD2; V: TRBV10-3; CDR3: CAIMGGGTGELFF; DNA: TGTGCCATCATGGGGGGGGGCACCGGGGAGCTGTTTTTT
J: TRBJ2-7; size: few; length: 13; D: NA; V: TRBV10-3; CDR3: CATISHVAYEQYF; DNA: TGTGCCACCATAAGCCATGTAGCCTACGAGCAGTACTTC
J: TRBJ2-1; size: NA; length: 14; D: NA; V: TRBV28; CDR3: CASKLAPSYNEQFF; DNA: TGTGCCAGCAAGCTAGCGCCATCCTACAATGAGCAGTTCTTC
J: TRBJ1-2; size: NA; length: 16; D: TRBD1; V: TRBV4-3; CDR3: CASSRLTGSGVHGYTF; DNA: TGCGCCAGCAGCCGACTGACAGGGTCGGGTGTCCATGGCTACACCTTC
J: TRBJ2-7; size: once; length: 16; D: NA; V: TRBV25-1; CDR3: CASSDRQAPNSYEQYF; DNA: TGTGCCAGCAGTGATCGCCAAGCACCGAACTCCTACGAGCAGTACTTC
J: TRBJ2-7; size: NA; length: 15; D: TRBD2; V: TRBV27; CDR3: CASSLSPSGSYEQYF; DNA: TGTGCCAGCAGTTTATCCCCTAGCGGGAGCTACGAGCAGTACTTC
J: TRBJ1-1; size: NA; length: 12; D: NA; V: TRBV6-6; CDR3: CASLIARDKAFF; DNA: TGTGCCAGCCTGATCGCCAGGGATAAGGCTTTCTTT
J: TRBJ2-7; size: NA; length: 14; D: NA; V: TRBV4-3; CDR3: CASSPPDRVYEQYF; DNA: TGCGCCAGCAGCCCCCCGGACAGAGTCTACGAGCAGTACTTC
J: TRBJ1-2; size: NA; length: 14; D: NA; V: TRBV30; CDR3: CAWSFADSLYGYTF; DNA: TGTGCCTGGAGTTTCGCCGACAGCCTCTATGGCTACACCTTC
J: TRBJ2-7; size: NA; length: 12; D: TRBD1; V: TRBV27; CDR3: CASGTGGTEQYF; DNA: TGTGCCAGCGGGACAGGGGGCACCGAGCAGTACTTC
J: TRBJ2-1; size: NA; length: 17; D: TRBD2; V: TRBV7-9; CDR3: CASSLGMTSGSGVKQFF; DNA: TGTGCCAGCAGCCTAGGTATGACTAGCGGGTCAGGTGTGAAGCAGTTCTTC
J: TRBJ2-7; size: NA; length: 17; D: TRBD1; V: TRBV4-2; CDR3: CASSRYDTGGAMNEQYF; DNA: TGTGCCAGCAGCCGATACGACACAGGGGGCGCGATGAACGAGCAGTACTTC
J: TRBJ2-7; size: NA; length: 14; D: NA; V: TRBV6-5; CDR3: CASSYGGQTYEQYF; DNA: TGTGCCAGCAGTTACGGCGGCCAGACCTACGAGCAGTACTTC
J: TRBJ2-7; size: NA; length: 17; D: NA; V: TRBV7-2; CDR3: CASSLEFRSSTSYEQYF; DNA: TGTGCCAGCAGCTTAGAATTTCGGTCATCGACATCCTACGAGCAGTACTTC
J: TRBJ2-1; size: NA; length: 14; D: TRBD2; V: TRBV29-1; CDR3: CSVKRGGAYNEQFF; DNA: TGCAGCGTTAAGCGGGGGGGCGCCTACAATGAGCAGTTCTTC
J: TRBJ1-2; size: NA; length: 13; D: NA; V: TRBV7-9; CDR3: CASSLPGTHGYTF; DNA: TGTGCCAGCAGCTTACCCGGGACACATGGCTACACCTTC
J: TRBJ2-7; size: few; length: 14; D: NA; V: TRBV5-1; CDR3: CASSTLGGTYEQYF; DNA: TGCGCCAGCAGCACCCTAGGGGGAACCTACGAGCAGTACTTC
J: TRBJ1-2; size: few; length: 15; D: NA; V: TRBV6-1; CDR3: CASSEAHSGLYGYTF; DNA: TGTGCCAGCAGTGAAGCGCATAGCGGGCTCTATGGCTACACCTTC
J: TRBJ1-6; size: once; length: 12; D: TRBD1; V: TRBV9; CDR3: CASNRGNSPLHF; DNA: TGTGCCAGCAACAGGGGTAATTCACCCCTCCACTTT
J: TRBJ2-1; size: NA; length: 17; D: TRBD2; V: TRBV7-2; CDR3: CASSLVQRGGLYNEQFF; DNA: TGTGCCAGCAGCTTAGTGCAGCGGGGGGGCCTCTACAATGAGCAGTTCTTC
J: TRBJ2-3; size: NA; length: 18; D: NA; V: TRBV5-6; CDR3: CASSSSLQFAGVPDTQYF; DNA: TGTGCCAGCAGCTCCAGTTTGCAGTTCGCAGGGGTGCCAGATACGCAGTATTTT
J: TRBJ2-3; size: NA; length: 12; D: NA; V: TRBV28; CDR3: CASNSQGDTQYF; DNA: TGTGCCAGCAATTCTCAGGGGGATACGCAGTATTTT
J: TRBJ2-7; size: NA; length: 16; D: NA; V: TRBV4-1; CDR3: CASSQGPAGAGYEQYF; DNA: TGCGCCAGCAGCCAAGGGCCGGCGGGGGCCGGCTACGAGCAGTACTTC
J: TRBJ2-5; size: few; length: 15; D: TRBD2; V: TRBV6-5; CDR3: CASSYPTSGGETQYF; DNA: TGTGCCAGCAGTTACCCCACTAGCGGGGGGGAGACCCAGTACTTC
J: TRBJ2-1; size: NA; length: 17; D: TRBD2; V: TRBV4-2; CDR3: CASSQDESSGEYNEQFF; DNA: TGTGCCAGCAGCCAAGATGAGTCTAGCGGGGAATACAATGAGCAGTTCTTC
J: TRBJ1-6; size: few; length: 15; D: NA; V: TRBV2; CDR3: CASTPQQAIGSPLHF; DNA: TGTGCCAGCACCCCTCAACAGGCTATAGGATCACCCCTCCACTTT
J: TRBJ2-3; size: NA; length: 16; D: TRBD1; V: TRBV7-9; CDR3: CASSQRLGTGRHTQYF; DNA: TGTGCCAGCAGCCAGCGGCTCGGGACAGGGCGGCATACGCAGTATTTT
J: TRBJ2-3; size: NA; length: 13; D: NA; V: TRBV6-6; CDR3: CASMAESTDTQYF; DNA: TGTGCCAGCATGGCAGAAAGCACAGATACGCAGTATTTT
J: TRBJ2-5; size: NA; length: 15; D: TRBD1; V: TRBV5-4; CDR3: CASTNWDRGFETQYF; DNA: TGTGCCAGCACCAACTGGGACAGGGGGTTTGAGACCCAGTACTTC
J: TRBJ1-3; size: few; length: 17; D: NA; V: TRBV7-6; CDR3: CASSQNLLGHSGNTIYF; DNA: TGTGCCAGCAGCCAAAACCTCCTAGGCCACTCTGGAAACACCATATATTTT
J: TRBJ2-7; size: NA; length: 15; D: TRBD1; V: TRBV11-2; CDR3: CASSRPGQGIGRQYF; DNA: TGTGCCAGCAGTCGCCCGGGACAGGGTATTGGGCGGCAGTACTTC
J: TRBJ2-1; size: NA; length: 19; D: TRBD2; V: TRBV7-3; CDR3: CASSLRPGTSGGGRNEQFF; DNA: TGTGCCAGCAGCTTACGGCCCGGGACTAGCGGGGGGGGGCGCAATGAGCAGTTCTTC
J: TRBJ2-7; size: NA; length: 15; D: TRBD1; V: TRBV11-2; CDR3: CASSFGGTGTYEQYF; DNA: TGTGCCAGCAGCTTTGGCGGGACAGGGACCTACGAGCAGTACTTC
J: TRBJ2-1; size: NA; length: 13; D: NA; V: TRBV11-3; CDR3: CASSLGLAGEQFF; DNA: TGTGCCAGCAGCTTAGGGCTAGCTGGGGAGCAGTTCTTC
J: TRBJ1-1; size: NA; length: 13; D: NA; V: TRBV6-1; CDR3: CASSGGGFTEAFF; DNA: TGTGCCAGCAGTGGGGGGGGGTTCACTGAAGCTTTCTTT
J: TRBJ1-2; size: few; length: 15; D: NA; V: TRBV11-2; CDR3: CASSLRGGQSYGYTF; DNA: TGTGCCAGCAGCCTCCGAGGGGGACAAAGTTATGGCTACACCTTC
J: TRBJ1-4; size: NA; length: 14; D: NA; V: TRBV5-1; CDR3: CASSEGRDGEKLFF; DNA: TGCGCCAGCAGCGAAGGGAGGGATGGGGAAAAACTGTTTTTT
J: TRBJ1-1; size: NA; length: 13; D: NA; V: TRBV18; CDR3: CASSPSGNFEAFF; DNA: TGTGCCAGCTCACCCTCCGGGAATTTTGAAGCTTTCTTT
J: TRBJ2-5; size: NA; length: 17; D: TRBD2; V: TRBV27; CDR3: CASSPTSGVPPWETQYF; DNA: TGTGCCAGCAGTCCAACTAGCGGGGTCCCGCCTTGGGAGACCCAGTACTTC
J: TRBJ2-1; size: once; length: 14; D: TRBD2; V: TRBV7-6; CDR3: CASSLGWGGNEQFF; DNA: TGTGCCAGCAGCTTAGGTTGGGGGGGCAATGAGCAGTTCTTC
J: TRBJ1-2; size: NA; length: 15; D: TRBD1; V: TRBV5-5; CDR3: CASSSEGQGYNGYTF; DNA: TGTGCCAGCAGCTCAGAAGGACAGGGGTATAATGGCTACACCTTC
J: TRBJ1-3; size: NA; length: 14; D: NA; V: TRBV29-1; CDR3: CIIDQGIPGNTIYF; DNA: TGCATCATCGACCAGGGTATACCTGGAAACACCATATATTTT
J: TRBJ2-1; size: NA; length: 12; D: NA; V: TRBV6-1; CDR3: CASSEGGDEQFF; DNA: TGTGCCAGCAGTGAAGGGGGGGATGAGCAGTTCTTC
J: TRBJ2-3; size: once; length: 18; D: TRBD1; V: TRBV4-1; CDR3: CASSQDEVAQGSTDTQYF; DNA: TGCGCCAGCAGCCAAGATGAGGTGGCACAGGGGAGCACAGATACGCAGTATTTT
J: TRBJ1-1; size: once; length: 12; D: NA; V: TRBV6-5; CDR3: CASRATVTEAFF; DNA: TGTGCCAGCAGGGCCACAGTCACTGAAGCTTTCTTT
J: TRBJ2-7; size: NA; length: 12; D: NA; V: TRBV11-2; CDR3: CASSPRAYEQYF; DNA: TGTGCCAGCAGCCCTCGAGCCTACGAGCAGTACTTC
J: TRBJ2-2; size: NA; length: 14; D: NA; V: TRBV5-1; CDR3: CASSLGGNTGELFF; DNA: TGCGCCAGCAGCTTAGGGGGAAACACCGGGGAGCTGTTTTTT
J: TRBJ2-3; size: NA; length: 15; D: NA; V: TRBV5-1; CDR3: CASSGPGRATDTQYF; DNA: TGCGCCAGCAGCGGACCCGGGCGGGCGACAGATACGCAGTATTTT
J: TRBJ1-1; size: few; length: 15; D: NA; V: TRBV4-3; CDR3: CASSQERSVNTEAFF; DNA: TGCGCCAGCAGCCAAGAGCGATCGGTGAACACTGAAGCTTTCTTT
J: TRBJ1-1; size: NA; length: 13; D: NA; V: TRBV6-6; CDR3: CASSYTVDTEAFF; DNA: TGTGCCAGCAGTTACACTGTGGACACTGAAGCTTTCTTT
J: TRBJ2-5; size: few; length: 11; D: NA; V: TRBV2; CDR3: CASNFAETQYF; DNA: TGTGCCAGCAATTTCGCGGAGACCCAGTACTTC
J: TRBJ2-7; size: NA; length: 12; D: TRBD1; V: TRBV28; CDR3: CATDRAYTEQYF; DNA: TGTGCCACGGACAGGGCCTACACCGAGCAGTACTTC
J: TRBJ1-4; size: NA; length: 15; D: TRBD1; V: TRBV11-2; CDR3: CASSFIGTANEKLFF; DNA: TGTGCCAGCAGCTTTATCGGGACAGCGAATGAAAAACTGTTTTTT
J: TRBJ1-4; size: NA; length: 15; D: NA; V: TRBV4-2; CDR3: CASSPPGSTNEKLFF; DNA: TGTGCCAGCAGCCCTCCAGGGTCAACTAATGAAAAACTGTTTTTT